Following are 26 T cell receptor beta chains from one sample sequenced in a study of graft-versus-host responses after intestinal transplantation (dated by TCRdb to the early 2020s). These TCRs are of unknown antigen specificity. Read against the paper, the sample's time point label means: cells obtained before transplantation from donor or recipient. Receptors were amplified or captured by the immunoSEQ multiplex PCR assay. Entries here come from immuneACCESS through TCRdb and include only in-frame sequences with V and J called. Some clones fail to appear in such tables; in the studies checked, an unresolved V gene covers under half of the shortfall, and the cause of the remainder is unknown. The sample table records around 90,000 clones; roughly 92% of these occur just once. More than 0.3% of the sample lies in the top ten. Specimen: unstimulated CD4+ T cells sorted from spleen or lymph node cells, collected before intestinal transplant. The receptor set was obtained from a human donor who received an intestinal transplant.

The J gene is TRBJ2-5, the V gene TRBV7-9; no reliable D call. Between the trimmed V and J ends, which lost 3 bases and 2 bases, there was a span of 4 bases. From germline, CDR1 is SEHNR and CDR2 FQNEAQ (reference sequence). This CDR3 spans 12 amino acids. CDR3 in DNA: TGTGCCAGCAGCTTGGAACAAGAGACCCAGTACTTC. Residues: CASSLEQETQYF.

The J gene is TRBJ2-7, the V gene TRBV6-1, with TRBD1 identical over 7 bases. Germline CDR1 and CDR2: MNHNS and SASEGT. The junction had 15 bases not matched to a gene; V was cut back by 3 bases and J by 4 bases. This CDR3 spans 17 amino acids. The DNA for the CDR3 is TGTGCCAGCAGTGAGGGCGTAACAGGGGACGCTTTTTACGAGCAGTACTTC. Translated, it gives CASSEGVTGDAFYEQYF.

V and J are TRBV7-8 and TRBJ2-7; D unresolved. V lost 1 base and J 6 bases, leaving 13 bases between the germline ends. The CDR3 totals 14 residues. Germline V gene sequence: CDR1 SGHVS, CDR2 FQNEAQ. CDR3 region: CASSLGGFIAEQYF. CDR3 nucleotide sequence: TGTGCCAGCAGCTTAGGTGGTTTCATAGCCGAGCAGTACTTC.

The chain joins TRBV20-1 to TRBJ1-2; D not certain. V was shortened by 3 bases and J by 4 bases, with 3 bases between the two germline ends. There are 10 residues in the CDR3. Germline V gene sequence: CDR1 DFQATT, CDR2 SNEGSKA (reference sequence). The CDR3 DNA reads TGCAGTGCTAGGTCCTATGGCTACACCTTC. This codes for CSARSYGYTF.

This clone appeared once. The J gene is TRBJ2-3, the V gene TRBV7-2; D is unresolved. V dropped 4 bases and J dropped 4 bases, with 9 bases sitting between them. CDR3 length: 13 residues. Germline V lookup: CDR1 SGHTA, CDR2 FQGNSA. CDR3 protein: CASSSVAPDTQYF. CDR3 nucleotide sequence: TGTGCCAGCAGCTCAGTGGCACCAGATACGCAGTATTTT.

The chain recombines TRBV27 with TRBJ2-3; 8 bases match TRBD2. J was trimmed by 4 bases and V by 7 bases; bases with no gene match: 10. CDR1 is MNHEY and CDR2 is SMNVEV in the germline V gene (reference sequence). The CDR3 spans 15 residues. The CDR3 loop is CASTAIGLASDTQYF. CDR3 nucleotide sequence: TGTGCCAGCACGGCGATTGGACTAGCATCAGATACGCAGTATTTT.

The chain combines TRBV5-4 with TRBJ1-1; TRBD1 matches 12 bases. Looked up from germline, CDR1 is SGHNT and CDR2 is YYREEE (reference sequence). J lost 3 bases, V lost 0 bases, and 3 bases had no gene match. This CDR3 region has 16 residues. The CDR3 coding sequence is TGTGCCAGCAGCTTGGTTGGGACAGGGGGCGACACTGAAGCTTTCTTT. Encoded protein: CASSLVGTGGDTEAFF.

The chain joins TRBV19 to TRBJ2-7; no clear D gene. Trimming removed 7 bases at V and 2 bases at J, with 9 bases between. Per the germline V gene, CDR1 is LNHDA and CDR2 is SQIVND (reference sequence). The CDR3 contains 12 residues. The CDR3: CASKGQTYEQYF. CDR3 bases: TGTGCCAGTAAAGGCCAAACCTACGAGCAGTACTTC.

This chain links TRBV5-1 with TRBJ1-4; the match to TRBD1 covers 7 bases. CDR3 length: 18 amino acids. The V gene's germline CDR1 is SGHRS and CDR2 YFSETQ. V lost 0 bases to trimming and J lost 5 bases; unmatched junction nucleotides: 13. The CDR3 sequence is CASSLARQGQGGNEKLFF. CDR3 sequence (DNA): TGCGCCAGCAGCTTGGCGAGACAGGGCCAGGGAGGGAATGAAAAACTGTTTTTT.

The chain joins TRBV9 to TRBJ2-2; 10 bases map to TRBD2. CDR1 SGDLS and CDR2 YYNGEE come from the germline V gene. The CDR3 totals 14 residues. The junction had 2 bases not matched to a gene; V was cut back by 2 bases and J by 7 bases. CDR3 nucleotide sequence: TGTGCCAGCAGCGTGAGGACTAGCGGCGGGGAGCTGTTTTTT. This gives the protein CASSVRTSGGELFF.

This chain links TRBV4-1 with TRBJ2-7, with unresolved D. The CDR3 consists of 13 residues. Trimming cost V 0 bases and J 2 bases, with 5 bases left between them. The germline V gene encodes CDR1 MGHRA and CDR2 YSYEKL. DNA for the CDR3: TGCGCCAGCAGCCAAGATTGGCCCTACGAGCAGTACTTC. Its protein product is CASSQDWPYEQYF.

Here the CDR3 DNA reads TGTGCCAGCAGCCGTACAGCAAGCTCTGGAAACACCATATATTTT. As protein: CASSRTASSGNTIYF. This sequence joins TRBV27 and TRBJ1-3; no definite D call. V was pared by 6 bases and J by 0 bases, with 12 bases between. In germline, CDR1 is MNHEY, CDR2 SMNVEV (reference sequence). The CDR3 spans 15 residues.

This chain uses TRBV7-9 with TRBJ2-5, with 9 bases matching TRBD1. This CDR3 region has 13 residues. The V gene end was trimmed by 5 bases and the J gene end by 7 bases; junction bases not matched to a gene: 5. Germline CDR1 SEHNR, CDR2 FQNEAQ (reference sequence). The CDR3 sequence is CASSPGTGLTQYF. In DNA form, the CDR3 reads TGTGCCAGCAGCCCCGGGACAGGGCTGACCCAGTACTTC.

The chain uses TRBV2 and TRBJ2-4; the D gene is possibly TRBD2 (5 bases). Germline CDR1 reads SNHLY; CDR2 reads FYNNEI. The CDR3 contains 15 residues. Deletions cut 6 bases from V and 0 bases from J, with 12 bases between. This chain's CDR3 is CASRWAGVAKNIQYF. As DNA, the CDR3 is TGTGCCAGCAGGTGGGCGGGCGTAGCCAAAAACATTCAGTACTTC.

The V and J genes are TRBV28 and TRBJ1-6, with TRBD1 matching over 8 bases. The CDR3 extends over 16 amino acids. V dropped 5 bases and J dropped 4; count of bases not matched to a gene: 7. The germline CDR1 and CDR2 sequences are MDHEN and SYDVKM. CDR3 amino acids: CASSLTDRAYNSPLHF. The DNA for the CDR3 is TGTGCCAGCAGTCTAACGGACAGGGCTTATAATTCACCCCTCCACTTT. Supplemented by reference TRBV28 and TRBJ1-6, the full variable domain reads DVKVTQSSRYLVKRTGEKVFLECVQDMDHENMFWYRQDPGLGLRLIYFSYDVKMKEKGDIPEGYSVSREKKERFSLILESASTNQTSMYLCASSLTDRAYNSPLHFGNGTRLTVT.

The chain employs TRBV5-4 and TRBJ1-2; TRBD1 might be the D (5 bases). Trimming cost V 4 bases and J 7 bases, with 20 bases left between them. Germline assignment: CDR1 SGHNT and CDR2 YYREEE (reference sequence). The CDR3 has 15 residues. CDR3 amino acids: CASSPGLMEEVGYTF. The CDR3 nucleotides are TGTGCCAGCAGCCCGGGACTCATGGAGGAGGTTGGCTACACCTTC.

This chain joins TRBV5-4 and TRBJ2-7; TRBD2 aligns across 7 bases. The trim removed 3 bases at V and 0 bases at J, leaving 3 bases unmatched. CDR3 length: 14 residues. Germline V lookup: CDR1 SGHNT, CDR2 YYREEE (reference sequence). The CDR3 loop is CASSSPSGSYEQYF. The CDR3 region has the DNA TGTGCCAGCAGCTCACCTAGCGGCTCCTACGAGCAGTACTTC.

The chain combines TRBV6-1 with TRBJ2-7; tentatively, D is TRBD2 (6 bases). The germline V gene has CDR1 MNHNS and CDR2 SASEGT. The CDR3 totals 16 residues. The V gene lost 2 bases and the J gene lost 0 bases, with 14 bases spanning the gap. As DNA, the CDR3 is TGTGCCAGCAGTGAACGGGGGAGTGTGAGCTCCTACGAGCAGTACTTC. Amino acids: CASSERGSVSSYEQYF.

The chain combines TRBV4-3 with TRBJ2-6; D unclear. The CDR3 is 17 residues long. Germline loops: CDR1 LGHNA, CDR2 YSLEER. Between the trimmed V and J ends, which lost 1 base and 0 bases, there was a span of 10 bases. The CDR3: CASSQVYGNSGANVLTF. The CDR3 region has the DNA TGCGCCAGCAGCCAAGTCTACGGCAACTCTGGGGCCAACGTCCTGACTTTC.

The rearrangement links TRBV5-6 to TRBJ1-2, with D perhaps TRBD1 (5 bases). This CDR3 has 14 amino acids. Germline loops: CDR1 SGHDT, CDR2 YYEEEE. V lost 0 bases and J lost 2, with 8 bases in between. The CDR3 DNA follows: TGTGCCAGCAGCTTGGAGGGGCCAAACTATGGCTACACCTTC. This translates into CASSLEGPNYGYTF.

This clone was seen a single time. The chain carries TRBV6-1 and TRBJ1-2; TRBD1 might be the D (5 bases). Trimming removed 6 bases from V and 2 bases from J, with 16 bases in between. CDR1 and CDR2 (germline): MNHNS, SASEGT. There are 15 residues in the CDR3. The chain's CDR3 is CASRYRGTANYGYTF. DNA of the CDR3: TGTGCCAGCAGATATAGGGGTACAGCGAACTATGGCTACACCTTC.

CDR3 sequence reads: CASSYIGGRGRIEQYF. The CDR3 bases are TGTGCCAGCAGTTACATAGGCGGGAGGGGTCGGATAGAGCAGTACTTC. This chain links TRBV6-5 with TRBJ2-7, with 9 bases that match TRBD2. The CDR3 consists of 16 residues. Germline lookup yields CDR1 MNHEY and CDR2 SVGAGI. After removal of 2 bases from V and 7 bases from J, the junction contained 12 bases not matched to a gene.

This chain joins TRBV10-2 and TRBJ2-3; 8 bases agree with TRBD1. The J segment lost 1 base and the V segment lost 4 bases, leaving 1 base of the junction unmatched. Germline CDR1 WSHSY, CDR2 SAAADI. The CDR3 sequence is 14 residues long. This CDR3 is CASSVTGGTDTQYF. The DNA for the CDR3 is TGCGCCAGCAGTGTGACAGGGGGCACAGATACGCAGTATTTT.

The CDR3 region has the DNA TGTGCCAGCAGCTATGCGACTAACAGGCAGTTCTTC. Translation gives CASSYATNRQFF. This sequence joins TRBV5-6 and TRBJ2-1; tentatively, D is TRBD2 (5 bases). The length of the CDR3 is 12 residues. V lost 3 bases, J lost 12 bases, and 13 bases lay in between. From germline, CDR1 is SGHDT and CDR2 YYEEEE.

The chain links TRBV29-1 to TRBJ2-5; perhaps TRBD2 as D (6 bases). Between the trimmed V and J ends, which lost 3 bases and 5 bases, there was a span of 13 bases. The CDR3 covers 13 residues. CDR1 is SQVTM, CDR2 ANQGSEA, per germline. Here the CDR3 reads CSVDTSRAETQYF. CDR3 coding DNA: TGCAGCGTTGATACTAGCCGGGCGGAGACCCAGTACTTC.

The rearrangement joins TRBV5-5 to TRBJ1-5, with a tentative D call TRBD1 (5 bases). The V gene's germline CDR1 is SGHKS and CDR2 YYEKEE (reference sequence). Trimming left V 3 bases short and J 4 bases short, with 8 bases between. There are 13 residues in the CDR3. In DNA form, the CDR3 reads TGTGCCAGCAGCTCCAGGGCGAATCAGCCCCAGCATTTT. Translated, it gives CASSSRANQPQHF.